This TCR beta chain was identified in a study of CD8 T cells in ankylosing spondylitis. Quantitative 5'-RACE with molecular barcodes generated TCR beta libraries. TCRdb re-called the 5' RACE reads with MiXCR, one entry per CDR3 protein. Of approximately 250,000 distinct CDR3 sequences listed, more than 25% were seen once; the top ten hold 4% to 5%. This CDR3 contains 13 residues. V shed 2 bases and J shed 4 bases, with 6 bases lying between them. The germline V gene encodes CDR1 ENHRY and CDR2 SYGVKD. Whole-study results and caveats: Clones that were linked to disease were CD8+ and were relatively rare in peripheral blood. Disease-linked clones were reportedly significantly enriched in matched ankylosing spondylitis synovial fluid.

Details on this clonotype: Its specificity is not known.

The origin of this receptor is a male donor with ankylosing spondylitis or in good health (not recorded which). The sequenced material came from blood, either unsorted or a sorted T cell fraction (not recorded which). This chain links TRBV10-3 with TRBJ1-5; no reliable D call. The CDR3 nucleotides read TGTGCCATCAGTGAGGGAAGGAATCAGCCCCAGCATTTT. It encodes CAISEGRNQPQHF.